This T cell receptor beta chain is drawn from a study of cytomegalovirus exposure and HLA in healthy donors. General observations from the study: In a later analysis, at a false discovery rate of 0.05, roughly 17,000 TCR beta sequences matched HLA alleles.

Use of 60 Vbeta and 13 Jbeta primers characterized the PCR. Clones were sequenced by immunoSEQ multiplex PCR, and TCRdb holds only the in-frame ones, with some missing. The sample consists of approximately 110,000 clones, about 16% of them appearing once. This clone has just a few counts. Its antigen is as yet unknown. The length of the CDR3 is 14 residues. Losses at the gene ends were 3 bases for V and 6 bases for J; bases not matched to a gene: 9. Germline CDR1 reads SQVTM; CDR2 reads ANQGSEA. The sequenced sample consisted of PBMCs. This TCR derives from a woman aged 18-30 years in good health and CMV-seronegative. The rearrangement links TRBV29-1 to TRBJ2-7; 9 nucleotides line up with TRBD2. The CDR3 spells CSVERGGRGGEQYF. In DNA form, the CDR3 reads TGCAGCGTTGAGCGGGGGGGCAGGGGAGGCGAGCAGTACTTC.